What follows describes a single TCR beta chain. What this receptor recognizes is not known. Base qualities are missing; no much larger clone stands one base away. The sample originates from a study of cytomegalovirus exposure and HLA in healthy donors (dated by TCRdb to about 2017). For context, the study as a whole: In an earlier analysis of some 550 of the donors, around 300 Gb of sequence data and 90 million to 120 million unique TCR beta sequences from 180 million or so T cells were reported. An early release covering 550 to 650 HLA-typed donors comprised around 300 gigabases of sequencing data and tens of millions of unique TCR sequences. Of the roughly 410 genotyped donors, 81% were placed in the genetic ancestry cluster associated with self-reported Caucasian donors. The study was designed to test whether signatures of past pathogen exposure could be identified by cataloging public T cell receptors. The T cell repertoires of about 700 subjects were profiled by immunosequencing and related to cytomegalovirus serostatus. Besides the first cohort of some 670 subjects, a separate validation cohort made up of over 95 different subjects was used. To predict cytomegalovirus infection status, the study combined high-throughput TCR immunosequencing, statistical association of individual TCRs with disease status, and machine learning. A later analysis re-analyzed previously published TCR beta repertoires from about 730 donors and added high-resolution HLA genotyping to study TCR occurrence patterns. Rather than using new phenotypic data, the later analysis identified candidate immune exposures from TCR beta sequences and from how often those sequences occurred across donors. An earlier analysis of around 640 of the donors used high-throughput TCR beta sequencing to judge whether each TCR beta V gene segment behaved as functional or pseudogenic. Donor age, sex, ethnicity and CMV serostatus were compiled together with the repertoire data. Genome-wide SNP genotypes for about three fifths of the roughly 670 donors were used in a later genetic analysis, which treated that subset as a discovery cohort. Every repertoire in the discovery cohort had been generated on one and the same sequencing platform. HLA typing covered class I and class II loci at four-digit resolution. The number of typed donors differed by locus: roughly 629-640 for A, B, C, DRB1 and DQB1; some 500 for DQA1; around 610 for DPA1; and 450 to 480 for DPB1. A handful of DR-DQ haplotypes were treated as single units for association and clustering because of strong linkage in the cohort. On average, around 200,000 unique TCR beta nucleotide sequences were sequenced per donor among more than 350 genotyped donors of the cohort, with 15% to 20% of those sequences being non-productive. What the work shows at the level of the full study, not this receptor alone: In both the original and validation cohorts, the classifier was reported to diagnose cytomegalovirus status with high specificity and sensitivity. Some IMGT-functional V segments, including TRBV6-2 and TRBV6-3, could not be told apart with the 87-base-pair reads, so those segments were excluded. The only immune exposure information available for the cohort was CMV serostatus. In a later analysis, HLA-associated TCR beta chains were found to be more clonally expanded and to have lower generation probabilities than equally common non-associated chains. A further reported finding was that TCR beta sequences accurately predicted the HLA-A and HLA-B alleles for most subjects in the first cohort. A later analysis found that TCR association rates varied across HLA loci, with DRB1 alleles showing the most associated TCRs and HLA-C alleles the fewest. According to the authors, the approach could potentially be generalized to other disease states and immunological phenotypes. A later genetic analysis reported fewer N-insertions in productive TCRs among donors in an Asian-associated ancestry cluster than the roughly 700-donor mean. Because counts were too low, seventeen rarely observed V segments, including chromosome 9 orphons, were excluded from the earlier analysis of several hundred of the donors. Three of the identified cytomegalovirus-associated TCR beta chains were confirmed in vitro to be specific for cytomegalovirus antigens. Several of the top co-occurrence clusters appeared to be linked to parvovirus B19, influenza, CMV and Epstein-Barr virus, according to a later analysis. Assigning TCR associations to individual alleles was difficult when HLA alleles, especially DR and DQ, strongly co-occurred. A later genetic analysis associated a missense DCLRE1C variant with V-gene and J-gene trimming of TCR beta chains, and an independent cohort replicated the association. A cluster of highly shared sequence variants was judged likely to be a technical artifact of the sequencing pipeline. A total of 150 to 200 TCR beta chains were listed by the study as associated with cytomegalovirus. While some public TCRs were present in many individuals, most TCR sequences turned up only very rarely across donors. Because some donors lacked HLA typing at each locus, the association tests relied only on the typed subset. Presence/absence analyses assumed roughly uniform sequencing depth across donors, an assumption that may not hold. Linkage disequilibrium might explain the correlated functional status among segregating V segments, but an unknown experimental factor could not be excluded. In a later analysis, around 15,000 TCR beta sequences were associated with specific HLA alleles at a false discovery rate of 0.05. The cohort was sequenced for TCR beta chains only, and without alpha or paired-chain data the features that could be detected were limited. A later analysis found that most CMV-associated TCR beta chains appeared HLA-restricted, with HLA associations seemingly driven largely by CMV exposure. Broadly in line with IMGT annotations, most TCR beta V segments showed up in productive rearrangements about 90% or about 30% of the time in an earlier analysis of several hundred of the donors.

Library generation was performed with the immunoSEQ multiplex PCR assay. For the multiplex PCR, a mixture combining 60 forward primers for TCR Vbeta segments and 13 reverse primers for TCR Jbeta segments was used. Amplification of the CDR3 region of rearranged TCR beta genes was performed with a multiplex PCR assay on genomic DNA. The Illumina HiSeq System was used to sequence the amplified TCR beta libraries as 87-base-pair reads. As for how the authors treated the data: In a later analysis, 77 million or so unique TCR beta chains were counted across the 500 to 700 repertoires, and roughly 9.9 million of these chains were shared by at least two donors. Raw reads were error-corrected and collapsed into unique sequences by a nearest-neighbor algorithm in which closely related sequences were merged to remove PCR and sequencing errors. V, D and J gene segments were assigned by aligning CDR3 sequences to IMGT reference sequences. For a sequence to be retained, a match of at least six nucleotides was required to both a V gene segment and a J gene segment. A rearrangement counted as productive if the CDR3 had no stop codons and remained in frame with V and J, and every other rearrangement counted as non-productive. Following IMGT convention, CDR3 was defined as the stretch from the second conserved V-encoded cysteine up to the conserved J-encoded phenylalanine. In an earlier analysis of approximately 500 of the donors, sequences lacking an unambiguous match to a single V gene segment were excluded. An earlier analysis of fewer than 750 of the donors classified V segments as functional when productive rearrangements were above 56.7% and as segregating when the standard deviation between donors was above 5%. A statistical classification framework was developed to diagnose cytomegalovirus status using the catalog of TCR beta chain sequences. A later analysis assigned V and J genes by comparing TCR nucleotide sequences with IMGT/GENE-DB human TR gene sequences. The TCRdist pipeline was used in a later analysis to assign CDR3 sequences and most-parsimonious VDJ recombination scenarios. In a later analysis, every TCR beta chain was defined by the combination of its CDR3 amino acid sequence and its V-gene family, and reads without a unique V-gene family were dropped. In a later analysis, 450 to 600 highly shared, low-generation-probability nucleotide sequences were removed to address suspected cross-contamination and a sequencing artifact. A later analysis calculated a clonal expansion index for each public chain from normalized within-repertoire ranks of inferred template counts. A later analysis computed generation probabilities with a VDJ recombination model fitted to out-of-frame rearrangements, and checked the results against IGoR. A later analysis scored TCR-TCR, TCR-HLA and TCR-CMV co-occurrence with hypergeometric tests, applying a repertoire-size bias correction to TCR pairs. To estimate false discovery rates, a later analysis permuted the HLA or CMV assignments 20 times. In a later analysis, co-occurring TCRs were grouped using DBSCAN, and TCRdist sequence similarity was added for clustering within HLA-allele-positive subsets. For co-occurrence clustering, repertoires with fewer than 30,000 or more than 120,000 public chains were excluded, along with roughly 5 repertoires with anomalous nucleotide sharing. The clones in this table, taken by TCRdb from immuneACCESS, are in-frame only. Not every clone is retained; where verified, under half of the shortfall comes from an unresolved V gene, and the cause of the rest is unknown. Clone size and V and J calls were adopted from that table, with D and trimming inferred from the DNA. The sample has more than 150,000 clones on record, approximately 81% of them singletons. In total, the top ten clones hold 0.2% to 0.3% of the sample.

The cohort was made up of under 800 healthy bone marrow donors. At the time of sampling, every cohort member was nominally healthy, though immune exposures that went unrecorded were likely present. The donor tested CMV seronegative, placing the donor among the 350 to 400 seronegative members of the cohort. Every donor gave a peripheral blood sample, and the peripheral blood mononuclear cells from that sample were used for TCR beta sequencing. The Qiagen DNeasy Blood Extraction Kit was used to extract genomic DNA from the blood cell samples. Compared with germline, V lacks 4 bases and J lacks 0 bases; bases without a gene match: 4. CDR1 and CDR2 are read off the germline V gene as SGHRS and YFSETQ. The CDR3 holds 17 amino acids from the cysteine to the phenylalanine. Only the CDR3 DNA stays, 51 bases, in frame from base 1.

The specimen was PBMCs. The chain uses TRBV5-1 and TRBJ2-1, and 13 junctional nucleotides match TRBD2. This clonotype originated in a boy younger than 18 in good health and CMV-seronegative. The DNA reads TGCGCCAGCAGCCCGAGGACTAGCGGGAGCTCCTACAATGAGCAGTTCTTC. Its coded protein is CASSPRTSGSSYNEQFF.